These 22 T cell receptor beta chains share one sample of origin, sequenced in a study of OX40 agonist ivuxolimab in advanced cancers. The table came from immunoSEQ multiplex PCR; TCRdb's copy has only in-frame clones and leaves some out. The sample has around 75,000 clones; 70% to 90% are singletons. The sample was CD4+ or CD8+ T cells sorted from blood, taken in a trial of the OX40 agonist ivuxolimab. These receptor sequences come from an adult with an advanced solid tumor such as melanoma, head and neck, liver or kidney cancer.

V gene TRBV2 combines with J gene TRBJ2-7; no definite D call. The CDR3 totals 11 residues. V was trimmed by 10 bases and J by 0 bases, leaving 7 bases between them. The germline V gene encodes CDR1 SNHLY and CDR2 FYNNEI. The CDR3 loop is CATQNSYEQYF. DNA for the CDR3: TGTGCCACCCAAAACTCCTACGAGCAGTACTTC.

This clone was detected only a few times. The V and J genes are TRBV6-6 and TRBJ1-1; possible D gene TRBD1, 6 bases. The CDR3 covers 12 residues. The V end was cut by 4 bases, the J end by 8 bases, with 11 bases between. Germline CDR1 is MNHNY and CDR2 is SVGAGI (reference sequence). This chain's CDR3 is CASSFTGNEAFF. DNA of the CDR3: TGTGCCAGCAGTTTTACAGGGAACGAAGCTTTCTTT.

The chain has TRBV27 and TRBJ2-1, with a tentative D call TRBD2 (7 bases). The germline CDR1 and CDR2 sequences are MNHEY and SMNVEV (reference sequence). This CDR3 is built from 16 residues. Between the trimmed V and J ends, which lost 6 bases and 7 bases, there was a span of 22 bases. The CDR3 region is CASSATRGGARNEQFF. The CDR3, as DNA: TGTGCCAGCAGCGCAACCCGTGGGGGGGCTCGGAATGAGCAGTTCTTC.

The chain recombines TRBV7-3 with TRBJ2-1, with 11 bases lining up with TRBD2. This CDR3 has 15 amino acids. The V segment lost 6 bases and the J segment 7 bases; nucleotides outside the gene matches: 8. Germline lookup yields CDR1 SGHTA and CDR2 FQGTGA. This chain's CDR3 is CASSLFRTSGNEQFF. CDR3 sequence (DNA): TGTGCCAGCAGTCTTTTTCGGACTAGCGGGAATGAGCAGTTCTTC.

In its sample, this clone was seen a few times. V and J are TRBV14 and TRBJ2-5; no clear D. V was cut by 0 bases and J by 6 bases, with 2 bases left in between. The CDR3 consists of 11 residues. Germline V gene lookup returns CDR1 SGHDN and CDR2 FVKESK. As DNA, the CDR3 is TGTGCCAGCAGCCAAGATAAGACCCAGTACTTC. This encodes CASSQDKTQYF.

The V call is TRBV9, the J call TRBJ1-1, with 9 bases matching TRBD1. Per germline, CDR1 SGDLS and CDR2 YYNGEE. This CDR3 has 16 amino acids. Losses at the gene ends were 0 bases for V and 8 bases for J; bases not matched to a gene: 11. CDR3 protein: CASSVAGQGSSTEAFF. CDR3 nucleotides: TGTGCCAGCAGCGTAGCGGGACAGGGCTCCTCCACCGAAGCTTTCTTT.

V gene TRBV5-8 combines with J gene TRBJ2-7; tentatively, D is TRBD1 (6 bases). The germline CDR1 and CDR2 sequences are SGHTS and YDEGEE. This CDR3 has 14 residues. V was trimmed by 2 bases and J by 2 bases, leaving 11 bases between them. This CDR3 is CASSFGTLTYEQYF. CDR3 sequence (DNA): TGTGCCAGCAGCTTTGGGACACTTACCTACGAGCAGTACTTC.

V usage is TRBV4-1 and J usage is TRBJ1-1; TRBD1 matches at 7 bases. V shed 0 bases, J shed 9 bases, and the junction held 13 bases outside the gene matches. CDR3 length: 16 residues. The germline V gene encodes CDR1 MGHRA and CDR2 YSYEKL. The CDR3 region is CASSQDQGQNLLKAFF. The CDR3 region has the DNA TGCGCCAGCAGCCAAGATCAGGGACAGAACCTGCTAAAAGCTTTCTTT.

This clone was picked up a small number of times. This rearrangement joins TRBV30 to TRBJ1-2; no firm D call. The CDR3 has 13 residues. V was cut by 2 bases and J by 8 bases, with 15 bases left in between. Germline V gives CDR1 GTSNPN, CDR2 SVGIG (reference sequence). CDR3 nucleotides: TGTGCCTGGAGTCTCGCCCTTTGGGGAGGCTACACCTTC. Translating it yields CAWSLALWGGYTF.

CDR3 in amino acids: CSAADGGTEAFF. In DNA form, the CDR3 reads TGCAGCGCCGCGGACGGGGGCACTGAAGCTTTCTTT. This chain connects TRBV29-1 to TRBJ1-1, with a weak D call TRBD1 (5 bases). The V and J ends lost 7 bases and 4 bases respectively, with 13 bases between them. The CDR3 totals 12 residues. CDR1 and CDR2 from the germline V gene are SQVTM and ANQGSEA.

The rearrangement joins TRBV9 to TRBJ1-5; TRBD1 is a possible D gene (5 bases). From germline, CDR1 is SGDLS and CDR2 YYNGEE. The CDR3 consists of 15 residues. V was clipped by 2 bases and J by 6 bases, with 15 bases between them. DNA of the CDR3: TGTGCCAGCAGCGTTGGATGGGGGTACGGTCAGCCCCAGCATTTT. Its translation: CASSVGWGYGQPQHF.

The chain is built from TRBV7-3 and TRBJ1-1; no clear D gene. The CDR3 is made up of 13 amino acids. Germline CDR1 is SGHTA and CDR2 is FQGTGA. Trimming removed 2 bases from V and 4 bases from J, with 8 bases in between. CDR3 sequence reads: CASSLDSGTEAFF. In DNA form, the CDR3 reads TGTGCCAGCAGCTTAGATTCGGGCACTGAAGCTTTCTTT.

The chain uses TRBV5-6 and TRBJ2-3; D call uncertain. Trimming cost V 4 bases and J 0 bases, with 12 bases left between them. Per germline, CDR1 SGHDT and CDR2 YYEEEE. This CDR3 spans 15 amino acids. The CDR3 DNA follows: TGTGCCAGCAGCCCGGACCCAACGAGCACAGATACGCAGTATTTT. Amino acids: CASSPDPTSTDTQYF.

The chain joins TRBV11-2 to TRBJ2-1; 7 bases are shared with TRBD1. Germline CDR1 SGHAT, CDR2 FQNNGV. V dropped 1 base and J dropped 4; count of bases not matched to a gene: 4. The CDR3 has 15 residues. The CDR3 protein is CASSLGQGVYNEQFF. CDR3 DNA: TGTGCCAGCAGCTTAGGACAGGGAGTTTACAATGAGCAGTTCTTC. Filled out from reference TRBV11-2 and TRBJ2-1, the complete variable domain reads EAGVAQSPRYKIIEKRQSVAFWCNPISGHATLYWYQQILGQGPKLLIQFQNNGVVDDSQLPKDRFSAERLKGVDSTLKIQPAKLEDSAVYLCASSLGQGVYNEQFFGPGTRLTVL.

J is TRBJ2-1 and V is TRBV14, with D possibly being TRBD2 (6 bases). V was cut by 0 bases and J by 5 bases, with 14 bases left in between. Germline CDR1 reads SGHDN; CDR2 reads FVKESK. The CDR3 is 16 amino acids. The DNA of the CDR3 is TGTGCCAGCAGCCAAGATATGGGGGAGGCGCACAATGAGCAGTTCTTC. It translates to CASSQDMGEAHNEQFF.

This chain connects TRBV6-1 to TRBJ2-5; D possibly corresponds to TRBD2 (7 bases). Looked up from germline, CDR1 is MNHNS and CDR2 is SASEGT. The CDR3 length is 15 residues. V was clipped by 5 bases and J by 1 base, with 14 bases between them. CDR3 nucleotides: TGTGCCAGCAGTCCACGGGGGGCCCCCCAAGAGACCCAGTACTTC. This gives the protein CASSPRGAPQETQYF.

V usage is TRBV11-3 and J usage is TRBJ2-3, with 12 bases matching TRBD2. This CDR3 has 15 amino acids. Germline V gene sequence: CDR1 SGHNT, CDR2 YENEEA. Losses at the gene ends were 4 bases for V and 5 bases for J; bases not matched to a gene: 4. The CDR3: CASSSWTSGVDTQYF. CDR3 DNA: TGTGCCAGCAGCTCCTGGACTAGCGGGGTAGATACGCAGTATTTT.

This clone was picked up a small number of times. Here the CDR3 DNA reads TGTGCCAGCTCACGGGAGGGGAACACTGAAGCTTTCTTT. Protein product: CASSREGNTEAFF. The chain joins TRBV18 to TRBJ1-1, with D unclear. The germline gives CDR1 KGHSH, CDR2 LQKENI. This CDR3 spans 13 amino acids. V dropped 4 bases and J dropped 1 base, with 7 bases sitting between them.

The CDR3 coding sequence is TGTGCCAGCAGCCCCCCCGGGACATCGAAAAAGCTGTACTTC. Protein: CASSPPGTSKKLYF. The V and J genes are TRBV6-1 and TRBJ2-7; D may be TRBD1 (6 bases). V was trimmed by 6 bases and J by 12 bases, leaving 24 bases between them. This CDR3 has 14 residues. The V gene's germline CDR1 is MNHNS and CDR2 SASEGT.

This chain connects TRBV7-6 to TRBJ2-1, with 13 bases fitting TRBD2. The CDR3 loop spans 16 amino acids. The ends lost 4 bases at V and 6 bases at J; junction bases unmatched: 6. Germline V gene sequence: CDR1 SGHVS, CDR2 FNYEAQ. The CDR3 DNA follows: TGTGCCAGCAGCTCCGGACTAGCGGGAGAGGGCAATGAGCAGTTCTTC. Amino acids: CASSSGLAGEGNEQFF.

The chain links TRBV7-8 to TRBJ1-5; a weak D match, TRBD1 (5 bases). This CDR3 region has 16 residues. The V gene lost 1 base and the J gene lost 3 bases, with 13 bases spanning the gap. Germline CDR1 reads SGHVS; CDR2 reads FQNEAQ. The CDR3: CASSLVGDLLNQPQHF. CDR3 bases: TGTGCCAGCAGCTTAGTAGGGGACTTACTCAATCAGCCCCAGCATTTT.

The chain employs TRBV30 and TRBJ2-1; 9 positions match TRBD1. Germline V CDR1 and CDR2: GTSNPN, SVGIG (reference sequence). This CDR3 is 15 amino acids long. The trim removed 0 bases at V and 5 bases at J, leaving 5 bases unmatched. The CDR3 DNA is TGTGCCTGGAGTGTACAGGGGGCAGCCAACAATGAGCAGTTCTTC. It yields the protein CAWSVQGAANNEQFF.